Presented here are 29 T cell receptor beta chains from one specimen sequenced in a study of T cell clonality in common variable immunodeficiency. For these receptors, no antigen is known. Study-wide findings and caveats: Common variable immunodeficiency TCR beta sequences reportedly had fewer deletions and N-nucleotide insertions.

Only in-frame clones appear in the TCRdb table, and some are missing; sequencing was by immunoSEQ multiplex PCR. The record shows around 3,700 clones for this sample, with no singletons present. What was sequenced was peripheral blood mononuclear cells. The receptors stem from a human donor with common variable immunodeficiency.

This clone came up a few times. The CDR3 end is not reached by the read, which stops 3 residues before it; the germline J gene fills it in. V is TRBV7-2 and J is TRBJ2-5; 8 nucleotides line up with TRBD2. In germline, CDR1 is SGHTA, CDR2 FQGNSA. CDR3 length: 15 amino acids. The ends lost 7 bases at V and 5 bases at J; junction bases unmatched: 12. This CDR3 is CASTLTGGREETQYF. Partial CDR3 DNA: TGTGCCAGCACCTTGACGGGGGGGCGGGAGGAGACC.

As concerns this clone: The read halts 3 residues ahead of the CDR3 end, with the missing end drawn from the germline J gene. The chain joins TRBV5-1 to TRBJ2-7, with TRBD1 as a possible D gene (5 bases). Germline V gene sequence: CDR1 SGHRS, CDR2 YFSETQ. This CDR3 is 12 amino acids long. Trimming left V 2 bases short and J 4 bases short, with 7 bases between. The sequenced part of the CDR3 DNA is TGCGCCAGCAGCTTCGACAGTTACGAG. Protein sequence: CASSFDSYE. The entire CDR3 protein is CASSFDSYEQYF.

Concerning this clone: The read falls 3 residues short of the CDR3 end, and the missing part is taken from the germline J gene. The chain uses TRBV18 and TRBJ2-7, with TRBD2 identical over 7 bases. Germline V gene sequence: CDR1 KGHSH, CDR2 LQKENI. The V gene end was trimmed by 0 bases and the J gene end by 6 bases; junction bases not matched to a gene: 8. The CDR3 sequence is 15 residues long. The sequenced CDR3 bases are TGTGCCAGCTCACCACCCACCGGGGGGATGAGCGAG. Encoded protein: CASSPPTGGMSE. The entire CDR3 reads CASSPPTGGMSEQYF. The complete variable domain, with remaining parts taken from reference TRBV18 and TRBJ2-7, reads NAGVMQNPRHLVRRRGQEARLRCSPMKGHSHVYWYRQLPEEGLKFMVYLQKENIIDESGMPKERFSAEFPKEGPSILRIQQVVRGDSAAYFCASSPPTGGMSEQYFGPGTRLTVT.

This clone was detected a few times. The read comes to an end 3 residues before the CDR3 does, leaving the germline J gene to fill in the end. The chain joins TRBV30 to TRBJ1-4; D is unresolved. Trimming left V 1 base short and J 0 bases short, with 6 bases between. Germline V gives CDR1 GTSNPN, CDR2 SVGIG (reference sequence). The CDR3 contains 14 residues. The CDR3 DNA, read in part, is TGTGCCTGGAGTGGCCCAGCAACTAATGAAAAA. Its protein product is CAWSGPATNEK. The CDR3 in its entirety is CAWSGPATNEKLFF. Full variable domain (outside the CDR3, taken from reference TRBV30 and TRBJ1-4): SQTIHQWPATLVQPVGSPLSLECTVEGTSNPNLYWYRQAAGRGLQLLFYSVGIGQISSEVPQNLSASRPQDRQFILSSKKLLLSDSGFYLCAWSGPATNEKLFFGSGTQLSVL.

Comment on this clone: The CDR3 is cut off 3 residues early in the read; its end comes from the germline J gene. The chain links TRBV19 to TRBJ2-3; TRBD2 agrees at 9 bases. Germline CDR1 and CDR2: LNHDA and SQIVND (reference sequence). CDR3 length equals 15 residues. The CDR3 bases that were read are TGTGCCAGTAGCGCTCCCGGGACTAGCTGGATATCG. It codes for CASSAPGTSWIS. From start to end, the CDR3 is CASSAPGTSWISQYF.

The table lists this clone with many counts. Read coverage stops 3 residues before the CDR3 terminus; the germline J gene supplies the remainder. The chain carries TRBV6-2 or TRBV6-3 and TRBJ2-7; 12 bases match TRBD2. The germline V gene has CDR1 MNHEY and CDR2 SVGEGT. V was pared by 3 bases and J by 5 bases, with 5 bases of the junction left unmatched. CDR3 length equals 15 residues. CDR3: CASSYRTSGIHEQYF. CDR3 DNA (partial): TGTGCCAGCAGTTATCGGACTAGCGGGATACACGAG.

The sequenced part of the CDR3 DNA is TGTGCCAGCAGTGATGGACAGGGGTATTCACCC. Encoded protein: CASSDGQGYSP. The CDR3 as a whole reads CASSDGQGYSPLHF. V usage is TRBV6-1 and J usage is TRBJ1-6; 9 nucleotides match TRBD1. Sequencing ends 3 residues short of the CDR3 end; the germline J gene provides the rest. Germline CDR1 and CDR2: MNHNS and SASEGT. The ends lost 3 bases at V and 8 bases at J; junction bases unmatched: 2. CDR3 size: 14 residues.

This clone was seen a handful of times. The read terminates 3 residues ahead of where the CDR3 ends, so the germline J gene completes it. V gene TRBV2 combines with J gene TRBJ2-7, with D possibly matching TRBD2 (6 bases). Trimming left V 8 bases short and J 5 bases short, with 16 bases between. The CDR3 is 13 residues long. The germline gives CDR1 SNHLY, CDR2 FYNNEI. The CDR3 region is CASSSGDGDEQYF. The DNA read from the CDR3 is TGTGCCAGCTCCTCGGGGGATGGGGACGAG.

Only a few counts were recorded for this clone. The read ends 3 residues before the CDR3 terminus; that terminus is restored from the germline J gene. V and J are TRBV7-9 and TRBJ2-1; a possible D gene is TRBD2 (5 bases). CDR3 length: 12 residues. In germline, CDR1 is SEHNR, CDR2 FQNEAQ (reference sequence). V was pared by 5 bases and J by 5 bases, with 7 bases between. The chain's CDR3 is CASSILDNEQFF. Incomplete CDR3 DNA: TGTGCCAGCAGCATACTAGACAATGAG.

The CDR3 loop reads CASSPGPRSYEQYF. The CDR3 DNA, read in part, is TGCGCCAGCAGCCCAGGGCCTAGGTCCTACGAG. The J gene is TRBJ2-7, the V gene TRBV5-1; possibly TRBD1 for D (5 bases). The sequenced fragment ends 3 residues before the CDR3 boundary, so the rest is inferred from the germline J gene. CDR1 and CDR2 from the germline V gene are SGHRS and YFSETQ. V dropped 4 bases and J dropped 1 base, with 12 bases sitting between them. The CDR3 runs to 14 residues.

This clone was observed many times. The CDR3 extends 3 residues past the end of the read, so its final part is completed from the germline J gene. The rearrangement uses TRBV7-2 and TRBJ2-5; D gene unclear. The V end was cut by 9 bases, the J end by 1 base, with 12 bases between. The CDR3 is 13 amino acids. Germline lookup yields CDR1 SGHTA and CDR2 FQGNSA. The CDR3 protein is CASAYRTQETQYF. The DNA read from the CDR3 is TGTGCCAGTGCCTACCGTACCCAAGAGACC.

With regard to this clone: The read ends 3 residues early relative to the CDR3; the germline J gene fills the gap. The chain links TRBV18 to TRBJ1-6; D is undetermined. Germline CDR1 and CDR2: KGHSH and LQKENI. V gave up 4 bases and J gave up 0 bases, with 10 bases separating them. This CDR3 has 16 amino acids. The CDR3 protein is CASSLRFSSYNSPLHF. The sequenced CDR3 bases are TGTGCCAGCTCACTTCGATTCAGCTCCTATAATTCACCC. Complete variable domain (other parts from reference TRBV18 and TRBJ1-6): NAGVMQNPRHLVRRRGQEARLRCSPMKGHSHVYWYRQLPEEGLKFMVYLQKENIIDESGMPKERFSAEFPKEGPSILRIQQVVRGDSAAYFCASSLRFSSYNSPLHFGNGTRLTVT.

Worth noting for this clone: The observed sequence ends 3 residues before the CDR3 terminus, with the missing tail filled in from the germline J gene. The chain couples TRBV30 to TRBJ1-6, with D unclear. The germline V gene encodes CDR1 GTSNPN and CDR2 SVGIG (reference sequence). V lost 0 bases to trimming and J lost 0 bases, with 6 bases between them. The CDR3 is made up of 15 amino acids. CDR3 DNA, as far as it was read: TGTGCCTGGAGTGTAAAGCTCTCCTATAATTCACCC. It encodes CAWSVKLSYNSP. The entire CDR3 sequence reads CAWSVKLSYNSPLHF.

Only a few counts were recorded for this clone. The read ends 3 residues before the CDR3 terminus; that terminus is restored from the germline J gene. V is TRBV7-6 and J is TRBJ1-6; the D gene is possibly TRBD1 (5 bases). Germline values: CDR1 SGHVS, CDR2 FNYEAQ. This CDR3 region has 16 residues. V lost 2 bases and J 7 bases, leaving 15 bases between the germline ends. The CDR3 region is CASSLFTHQGNSPLHF. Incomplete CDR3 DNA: TGTGCCAGCAGCTTATTCACCCACCAGGGAAATTCACCC.

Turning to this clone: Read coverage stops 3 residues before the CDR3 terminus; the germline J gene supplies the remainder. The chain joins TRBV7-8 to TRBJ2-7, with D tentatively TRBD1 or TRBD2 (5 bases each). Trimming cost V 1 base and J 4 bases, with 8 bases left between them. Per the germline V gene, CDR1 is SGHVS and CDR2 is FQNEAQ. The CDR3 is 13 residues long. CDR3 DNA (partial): TGTGCCAGCAGCTTAGTCGAGGGGTACGAG. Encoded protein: CASSLVEGYE. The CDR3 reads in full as CASSLVEGYEQYF.

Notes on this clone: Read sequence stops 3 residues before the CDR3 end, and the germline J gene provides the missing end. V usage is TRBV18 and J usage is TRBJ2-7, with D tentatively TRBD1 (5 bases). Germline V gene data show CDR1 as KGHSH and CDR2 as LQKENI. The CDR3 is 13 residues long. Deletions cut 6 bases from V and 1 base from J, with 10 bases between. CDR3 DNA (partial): TGTGCCAGCTCGGTTACAGGATCCTACGAG. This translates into CASSVTGSYE. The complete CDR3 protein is CASSVTGSYEQYF.

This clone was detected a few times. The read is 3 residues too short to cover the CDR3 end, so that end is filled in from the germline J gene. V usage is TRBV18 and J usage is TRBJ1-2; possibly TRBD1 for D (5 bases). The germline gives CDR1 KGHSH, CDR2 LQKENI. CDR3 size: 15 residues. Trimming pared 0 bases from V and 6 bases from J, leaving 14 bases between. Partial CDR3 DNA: TGTGCCAGCTCACCACCGGGGCCGTCGAGTAATGGC. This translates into CASSPPGPSSNG. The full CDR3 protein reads CASSPPGPSSNGYTF.

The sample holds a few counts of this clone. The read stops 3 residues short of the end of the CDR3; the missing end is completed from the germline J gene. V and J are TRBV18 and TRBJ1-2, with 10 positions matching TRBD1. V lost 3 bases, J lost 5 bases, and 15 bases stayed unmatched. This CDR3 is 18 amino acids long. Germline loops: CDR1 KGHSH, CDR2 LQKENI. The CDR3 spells CASSPSDRGRGTAYGYTF. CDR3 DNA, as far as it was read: TGTGCCAGCTCACCTTCAGACAGGGGGCGCGGAACGGCTTATGGC.

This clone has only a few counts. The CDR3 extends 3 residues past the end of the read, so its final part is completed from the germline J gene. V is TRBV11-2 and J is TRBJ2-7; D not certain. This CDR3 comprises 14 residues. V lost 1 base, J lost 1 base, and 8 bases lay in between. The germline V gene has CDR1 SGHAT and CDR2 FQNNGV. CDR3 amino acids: CASSLGHSSYEQYF. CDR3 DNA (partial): TGTGCCAGCAGCTTAGGGCACAGTTCCTACGAG.

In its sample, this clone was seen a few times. The CDR3 DNA, read in part, is TGTGCCAGCAGTGTGAGGGGGGATAGCGGGGGTGGGGATACG. This sequence encodes CASSVRGDSGGGDT. The complete CDR3 protein is CASSVRGDSGGGDTQYF. The genes are TRBV2 and TRBJ2-3; 9 bases fit TRBD2. The read halts 3 residues ahead of the CDR3 end, with the missing end drawn from the germline J gene. The V and J ends lost 4 bases and 6 bases, in that order; junction bases with no gene match: 14. The CDR3 spans 17 residues. Germline CDR1 is SNHLY and CDR2 is FYNNEI.

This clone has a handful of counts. CDR3 region: CASSPWGQSTDTQYF. The sequenced part of the CDR3 DNA is TGTGCCAGCTCACCATGGGGACAAAGCACAGATACG. This chain uses TRBV18 with TRBJ2-3; D may be TRBD1 (6 bases). The read terminates 3 residues ahead of where the CDR3 ends, so the germline J gene completes it. The CDR3 consists of 15 residues. Germline V lookup: CDR1 KGHSH, CDR2 LQKENI. V was shortened by 2 bases and J by 0 bases, with 9 bases between the two germline ends.

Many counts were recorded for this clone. The DNA read from the CDR3 is TGCAGTGCTAGAGATTACCAGGGGTGGACCTACGAG. Translated: CSARDYQGWTYE. The entire CDR3 reads CSARDYQGWTYEQYF. The chain joins TRBV20-1 to TRBJ2-7; D may be TRBD1 (6 bases). The read terminates 3 residues before the CDR3 end, so the remaining end is supplied by the germline J gene. The CDR3 has 15 residues. Per the germline V gene, CDR1 is DFQATT and CDR2 is SNEGSKA (reference sequence). Trimming cost V 0 bases and J 2 bases, with 14 bases left between them.

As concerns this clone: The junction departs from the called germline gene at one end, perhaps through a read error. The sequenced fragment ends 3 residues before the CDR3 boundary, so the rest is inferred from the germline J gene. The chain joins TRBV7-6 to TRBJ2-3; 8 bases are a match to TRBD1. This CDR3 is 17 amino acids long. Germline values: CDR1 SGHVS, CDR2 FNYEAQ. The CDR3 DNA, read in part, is TGTGCCAGCAGCCTAGCCCCAGGACAGGGATTCACAGATACG. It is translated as CASSLAPGQGFTDT. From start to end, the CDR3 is CASSLAPGQGFTDTQYF.

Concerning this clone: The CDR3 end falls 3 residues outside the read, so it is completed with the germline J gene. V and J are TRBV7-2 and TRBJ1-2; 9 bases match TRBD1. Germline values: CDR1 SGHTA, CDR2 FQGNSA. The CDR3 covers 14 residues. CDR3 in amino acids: CASSLNRQGDGYTF. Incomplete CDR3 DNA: TGTGCCAGCAGCTTGAACCGACAGGGGGACGGC.

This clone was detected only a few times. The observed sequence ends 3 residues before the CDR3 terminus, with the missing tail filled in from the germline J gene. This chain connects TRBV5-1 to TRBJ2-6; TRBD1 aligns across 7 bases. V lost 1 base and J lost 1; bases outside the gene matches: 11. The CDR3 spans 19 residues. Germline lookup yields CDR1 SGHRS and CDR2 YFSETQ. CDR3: CASSLIGAGGTSGANVLTF. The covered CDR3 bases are TGCGCCAGCAGCTTGATAGGGGCAGGGGGAACGTCTGGGGCCAACGTC.

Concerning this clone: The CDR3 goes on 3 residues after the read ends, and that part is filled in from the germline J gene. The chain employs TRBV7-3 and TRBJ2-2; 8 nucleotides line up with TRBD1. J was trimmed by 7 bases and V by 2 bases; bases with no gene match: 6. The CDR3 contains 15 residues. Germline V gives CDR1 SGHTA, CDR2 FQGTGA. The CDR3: CASSLSTGVVGELFF. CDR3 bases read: TGTGCCAGCAGCTTATCGACAGGGGTCGTCGGGGAG.

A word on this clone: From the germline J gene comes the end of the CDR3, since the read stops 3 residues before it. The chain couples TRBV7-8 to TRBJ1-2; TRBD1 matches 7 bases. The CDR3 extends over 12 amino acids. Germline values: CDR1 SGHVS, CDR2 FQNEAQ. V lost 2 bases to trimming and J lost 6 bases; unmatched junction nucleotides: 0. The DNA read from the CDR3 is TGTGCCAGCAGCTTAACAGGGGATGGC. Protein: CASSLTGDG. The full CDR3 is CASSLTGDGYTF.

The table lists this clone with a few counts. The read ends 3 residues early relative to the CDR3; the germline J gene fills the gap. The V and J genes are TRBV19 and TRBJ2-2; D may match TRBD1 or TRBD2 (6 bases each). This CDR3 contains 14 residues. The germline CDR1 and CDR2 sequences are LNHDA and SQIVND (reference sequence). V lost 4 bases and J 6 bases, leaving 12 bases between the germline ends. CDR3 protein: CASSNRAGSGELFF. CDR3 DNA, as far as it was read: TGTGCCAGTAGTAACAGGGCGGGATCCGGGGAG. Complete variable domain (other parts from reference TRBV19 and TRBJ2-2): DGGITQSPKYLFRKEGQNVTLSCEQNLNHDAMYWYRQDPGQGLRLIYYSQIVNDFQKGDIAEGYSVSREKKESFPLTVTSAQKNPTAFYLCASSNRAGSGELFFGEGSRLTVL.

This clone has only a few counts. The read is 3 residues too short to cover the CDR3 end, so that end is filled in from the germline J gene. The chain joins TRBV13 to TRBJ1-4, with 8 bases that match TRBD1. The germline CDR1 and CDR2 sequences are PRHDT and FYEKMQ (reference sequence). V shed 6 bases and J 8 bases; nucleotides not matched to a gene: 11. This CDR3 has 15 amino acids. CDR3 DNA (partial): TGTGCCAGCAGTCTCAAAACAGGGGGTATAGAAAAA. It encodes CASSLKTGGIEK. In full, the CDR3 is CASSLKTGGIEKLFF.